The 20 T cell receptor beta chains below all came from one sample that was sequenced in a study of blood T cell repertoires in COVID-19. Generated by immunoSEQ multiplex PCR, the TCRdb table keeps only in-frame clones and is missing some. The table includes 150,000 to 200,000 clones, roughly 80% detected once. What was sequenced was PBMCs or T cells enriched from blood (not recorded which). The receptors here all came from a woman between 50 and 59 years old who had recovered from COVID-19.

The sample holds one count of this clone. V and J are TRBV19 and TRBJ2-3; 10 bases are shared with TRBD2. Per the germline V gene, CDR1 is LNHDA and CDR2 is SQIVND (reference sequence). Trimming removed 8 bases from V and 5 bases from J; junction bases left unmatched: 10. This CDR3 contains 15 residues. The CDR3 bases are TGTGCCAGTCGACAACTAGCGGGACGGGGAGATACGCAGTATTTT. It translates to CASRQLAGRGDTQYF.

The chain recombines TRBV28 with TRBJ2-7, with 7 bases identical to TRBD1. The germline V gene encodes CDR1 MDHEN and CDR2 SYDVKM. V was pared by 2 bases and J by 3 bases, with 7 bases of the junction left unmatched. CDR3 length equals 15 residues. The CDR3 sequence: CASSLRSRGFYEQYF. Here the CDR3 DNA reads TGTGCCAGCAGTTTACGTAGCAGGGGGTTCTACGAGCAGTACTTC.

This clone came up once. This chain uses TRBV10-1 with TRBJ2-7, with TRBD2 identical over 11 bases. Germline trimming cut 5 bases from V and 4 bases from J; bases unmatched to any gene: 7. From germline, CDR1 is WNHNN and CDR2 SYGVQD (reference sequence). The CDR3 has 15 amino acids. The CDR3 region is CASSSGTSGRYEQYF. The DNA of the CDR3 is TGCGCCAGCAGTTCCGGGACTAGCGGCCGGTACGAGCAGTACTTC.

The chain uses TRBV19 and TRBJ1-4, with a possible D match to TRBD1 (6 bases). Germline V gene sequence: CDR1 LNHDA, CDR2 SQIVND (reference sequence). This CDR3 is built from 15 residues. With 7 bases removed from V and 0 bases from J, the gap between germline ends came to 12 bases. The CDR3 here is CASKRAGATNEKLFF. The CDR3 DNA reads TGTGCCAGTAAAAGGGCAGGGGCAACTAATGAAAAACTGTTTTTT.

The rearrangement links TRBV11-2 to TRBJ2-7; maybe TRBD2 (6 bases). This CDR3 contains 15 residues. Germline V gene lookup returns CDR1 SGHAT and CDR2 FQNNGV. Trimming pared 5 bases from V and 2 bases from J, leaving 16 bases between. CDR3 in amino acids: CASSQTGTGPYEQYF. The DNA of the CDR3 is TGTGCCAGCAGCCAAACCGGGACTGGCCCCTACGAGCAGTACTTC.

The gene calls are TRBV28 and TRBJ2-5; unclear D gene. V dropped 7 bases and J dropped 5 bases, with 5 bases sitting between them. CDR3 length: 10 amino acids. Germline V lookup: CDR1 MDHEN, CDR2 SYDVKM. In DNA, the CDR3 is TGTGCCAGCATGGCCGAGACCCAGTACTTC. Its translation: CASMAETQYF. The whole variable domain, remainder taken from reference TRBV28 and TRBJ2-5, is DVKVTQSSRYLVKRTGEKVFLECVQDMDHENMFWYRQDPGLGLRLIYFSYDVKMKEKGDIPEGYSVSREKKERFSLILESASTNQTSMYLCASMAETQYFGPGTRLLVL.

This clone is a singleton in its sample. The rearrangement links TRBV19 to TRBJ2-4; maybe TRBD2 (5 bases). Trimming cost V 7 bases and J 0 bases, with 13 bases left between them. The CDR3 is made up of 15 amino acids. Germline V gene lookup returns CDR1 LNHDA and CDR2 SQIVND (reference sequence). The CDR3 DNA is TGTGCCAGTAAAGATGGCGGACTAGCCAAAAACATTCAGTACTTC. This codes for CASKDGGLAKNIQYF.

The rearrangement joins TRBV18 to TRBJ1-5, with D perhaps TRBD1 (6 bases). Germline V gene sequence: CDR1 KGHSH, CDR2 LQKENI. This CDR3 is built from 15 residues. The ends were cut back, 4 bases at V and 7 bases at J, with 17 bases in the middle. DNA for the CDR3: TGTGCCAGCTCACTTAATCCAGGGGAGAGACAGCCCCAGCATTTT. It encodes CASSLNPGERQPQHF. The full variable domain, completed using reference TRBV18 and TRBJ1-5, is NAGVMQNPRHLVRRRGQEARLRCSPMKGHSHVYWYRQLPEEGLKFMVYLQKENIIDESGMPKERFSAEFPKEGPSILRIQQVVRGDSAAYFCASSLNPGERQPQHFGDGTRLSIL.

This clone has a single count. This chain links TRBV29-1 with TRBJ2-2; no definite D call. Trimming took 7 bases from V and 3 from J, leaving 6 bases between them. The CDR3 loop spans 11 amino acids. Germline V CDR1 and CDR2: SQVTM, ANQGSEA. The CDR3 protein is CSGYYTGELFF. The CDR3 DNA reads TGCAGCGGATACTACACCGGGGAGCTGTTTTTT.

The chain uses TRBV9 and TRBJ1-6, with TRBD1 matching over 10 bases. CDR3 length: 16 amino acids. The V gene end was trimmed by 4 bases and the J gene end by 8 bases; junction bases not matched to a gene: 9. Germline V gene sequence: CDR1 SGDLS, CDR2 YYNGEE. The CDR3, as DNA: TGTGCCAGCAGCTTGAGTCCCGGGACAGGGGATTCACCCCTCCACTTT. It yields the protein CASSLSPGTGDSPLHF.

The chain combines TRBV4-3 with TRBJ2-1; D might be TRBD2 (5 bases). The CDR3 covers 14 residues. V was shortened by 3 bases and J by 9 bases, with 15 bases between the two germline ends. Germline V gene data show CDR1 as LGHNA and CDR2 as YSLEER. The CDR3 bases are TGCGCCAGCAGCCAGGAGACTGGACTCAGTGAGCAGTTCTTC. Protein: CASSQETGLSEQFF.

The chain uses TRBV9 and TRBJ1-4; 7 nucleotides align to TRBD1. V gave up 3 bases and J gave up 7 bases; unmatched junction bases: 6. CDR3 size: 14 residues. Per the germline V gene, CDR1 is SGDLS and CDR2 is YYNGEE. CDR3 in amino acids: CASSARGQGEKLFF. In DNA, the CDR3 is TGTGCCAGCAGCGCAAGGGGGCAAGGTGAAAAACTGTTTTTT.

Only a few counts were recorded for this clone. The chain is built from TRBV4-3 and TRBJ1-2; 9 bases match TRBD1. The CDR3 is made up of 19 amino acids. Per the germline V gene, CDR1 is LGHNA and CDR2 is YSLEER. With 1 base clipped from V and 7 bases from J, the junction kept 19 bases outside the gene matches. CDR3 sequence: CASSQGSPGQGRILGGYTF. For the CDR3, the DNA is TGCGCCAGCAGCCAAGGGTCGCCGGGACAGGGTAGGATTCTGGGTGGCTACACCTTC.

This clone has just one count. CDR3 in DNA: TGCGCCAGCAGCCAACACCCGACAGGGGACTATGAGCAGTTCTTC. Protein sequence: CASSQHPTGDYEQFF. The chain uses TRBV4-1 and TRBJ2-1; 8 bases map to TRBD1. V lost 2 bases to trimming and J lost 8 bases; unmatched junction nucleotides: 8. This CDR3 is built from 15 residues. Looked up from germline, CDR1 is MGHRA and CDR2 is YSYEKL.

V is TRBV19 and J is TRBJ1-2; TRBD1 matches at 7 bases. This CDR3 has 17 residues. J was trimmed by 1 base and V by 1 base; bases with no gene match: 9. The germline CDR1 and CDR2 sequences are LNHDA and SQIVND (reference sequence). The CDR3 region has the DNA TGTGCCAGTAGTATAGTAGGGACAGTGGCCCTTAACTATGGCTACACCTTC. Encoded protein: CASSIVGTVALNYGYTF.

This clone has a handful of counts. The rearrangement joins TRBV5-1 to TRBJ1-2, with 10 bases fitting TRBD1. This CDR3 region has 17 residues. CDR1 and CDR2 (germline): SGHRS, YFSETQ. V lost 4 bases and J lost 4; bases outside the gene matches: 13. CDR3 DNA sequence: TGCGCCAGCAGCGGAAGGACAGGGGGAGTCCTTAGCTATGGCTACACCTTC. Amino acids: CASSGRTGGVLSYGYTF.

This clone is a singleton in its sample. The chain carries TRBV7-2 and TRBJ1-1, with TRBD1 identical over 7 bases. With V trimmed by 3 bases and J by 0 bases, 7 bases remained unmatched. CDR1 and CDR2 from the germline V gene are SGHTA and FQGNSA. The CDR3 length is 16 residues. The CDR3: CASSLSGTVLNTEAFF. The CDR3, as DNA: TGTGCCAGCAGCTTGTCCGGGACAGTACTGAACACTGAAGCTTTCTTT.

The chain is built from TRBV6-5 and TRBJ1-1; 7 bases map to TRBD1. CDR3 size: 13 residues. J was trimmed by 8 bases and V by 8 bases; bases with no gene match: 11. The V gene's germline CDR1 is MNHEY and CDR2 SVGAGI. The CDR3 coding sequence is TGTGCCAGCGGAGAACTTGGACAGGTCGAAGCTTTCTTT. It specifies CASGELGQVEAFF.

The J gene is TRBJ2-3, the V gene TRBV2, with 7 bases matching TRBD1. Germline V lookup: CDR1 SNHLY, CDR2 FYNNEI. The CDR3 totals 15 residues. Germline trimming cut 3 bases from V and 0 bases from J; bases unmatched to any gene: 3. CDR3 loop: CASSDRGYSTDTQYF. CDR3 sequence (DNA): TGTGCCAGCAGTGACAGGGGGTATAGCACAGATACGCAGTATTTT.

The chain recombines TRBV3-1 (or the pseudogene TRBV3-2) with TRBJ2-4; no clear D. There are 16 residues in the CDR3. Germline CDR1 LGHDT, CDR2 YNNKEL (reference sequence). Trimming left V 4 bases short and J 0 bases short, with 13 bases between. CDR3 in amino acids: CASSPDRLLAKNIQYF. The CDR3 nucleotides read TGTGCCAGCAGCCCGGATAGACTTCTAGCCAAAAACATTCAGTACTTC.